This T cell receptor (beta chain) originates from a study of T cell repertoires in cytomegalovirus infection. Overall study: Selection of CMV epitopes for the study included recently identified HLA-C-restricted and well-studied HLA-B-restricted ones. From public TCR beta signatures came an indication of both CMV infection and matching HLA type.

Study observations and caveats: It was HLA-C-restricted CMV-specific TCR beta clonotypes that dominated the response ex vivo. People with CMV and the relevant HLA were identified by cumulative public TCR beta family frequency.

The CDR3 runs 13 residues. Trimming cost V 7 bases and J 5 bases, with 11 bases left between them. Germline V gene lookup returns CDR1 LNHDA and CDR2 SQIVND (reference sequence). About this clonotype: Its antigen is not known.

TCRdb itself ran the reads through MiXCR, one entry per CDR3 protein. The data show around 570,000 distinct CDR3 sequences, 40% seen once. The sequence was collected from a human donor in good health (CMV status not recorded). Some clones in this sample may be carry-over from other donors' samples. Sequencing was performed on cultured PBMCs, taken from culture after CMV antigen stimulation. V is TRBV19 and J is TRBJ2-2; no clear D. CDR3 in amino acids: CASNAYETGELFF. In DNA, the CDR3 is TGTGCCAGTAACGCGTATGAAACCGGGGAGCTGTTTTTT.